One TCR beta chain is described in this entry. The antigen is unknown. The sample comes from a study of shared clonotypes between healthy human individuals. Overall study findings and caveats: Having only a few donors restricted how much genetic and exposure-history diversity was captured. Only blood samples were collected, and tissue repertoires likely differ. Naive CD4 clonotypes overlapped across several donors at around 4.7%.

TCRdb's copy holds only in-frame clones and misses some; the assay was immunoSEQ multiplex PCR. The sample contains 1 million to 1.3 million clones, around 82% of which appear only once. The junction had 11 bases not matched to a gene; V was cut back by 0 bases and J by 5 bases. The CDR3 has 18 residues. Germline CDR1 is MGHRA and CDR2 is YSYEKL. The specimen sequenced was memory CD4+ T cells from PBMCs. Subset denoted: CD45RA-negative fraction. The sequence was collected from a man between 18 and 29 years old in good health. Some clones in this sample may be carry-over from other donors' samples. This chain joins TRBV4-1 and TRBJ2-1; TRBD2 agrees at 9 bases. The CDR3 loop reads CASSQDPISGRRDNEQFF. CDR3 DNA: TGCGCCAGCAGCCAAGATCCAATAAGCGGGAGGCGCGACAATGAGCAGTTCTTC.